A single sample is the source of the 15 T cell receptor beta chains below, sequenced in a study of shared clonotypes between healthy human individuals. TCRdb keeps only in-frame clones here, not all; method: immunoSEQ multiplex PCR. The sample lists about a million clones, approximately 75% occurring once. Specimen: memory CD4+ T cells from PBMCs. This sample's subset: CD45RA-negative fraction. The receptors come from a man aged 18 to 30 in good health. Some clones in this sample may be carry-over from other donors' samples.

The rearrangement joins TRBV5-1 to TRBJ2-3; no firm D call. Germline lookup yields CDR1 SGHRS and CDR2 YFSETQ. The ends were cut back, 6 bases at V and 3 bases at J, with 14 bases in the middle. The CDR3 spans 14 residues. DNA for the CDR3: TGCGCCAGCACCATATCGACGCCTACAGATACGCAGTATTTT. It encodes CASTISTPTDTQYF.

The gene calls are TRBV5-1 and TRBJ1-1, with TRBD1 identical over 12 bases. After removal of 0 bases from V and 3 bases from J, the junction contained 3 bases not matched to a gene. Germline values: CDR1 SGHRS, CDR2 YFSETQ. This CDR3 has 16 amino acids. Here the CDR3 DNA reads TGCGCCAGCAGCTTGGTAGGGACAGGGGGCTACACTGAAGCTTTCTTT. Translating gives CASSLVGTGGYTEAFF.

CDR3: CASSIDVGYNEQFF. CDR3 nucleotide sequence: TGTGCCAGTAGTATAGATGTGGGTTACAATGAGCAGTTCTTC. The V and J genes are TRBV19 and TRBJ2-1, with no clear D. The CDR3 runs to 14 residues. V lost 0 bases and J lost 4, with 7 bases in between. Germline V gene lookup returns CDR1 LNHDA and CDR2 SQIVND (reference sequence).

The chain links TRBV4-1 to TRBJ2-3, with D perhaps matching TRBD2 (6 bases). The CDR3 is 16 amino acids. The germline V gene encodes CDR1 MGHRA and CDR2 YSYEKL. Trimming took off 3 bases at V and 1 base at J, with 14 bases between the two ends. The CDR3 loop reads CASSQKRREGTDTQYF. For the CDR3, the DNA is TGCGCCAGCAGCCAGAAAAGGAGGGAGGGCACAGATACGCAGTATTTT.

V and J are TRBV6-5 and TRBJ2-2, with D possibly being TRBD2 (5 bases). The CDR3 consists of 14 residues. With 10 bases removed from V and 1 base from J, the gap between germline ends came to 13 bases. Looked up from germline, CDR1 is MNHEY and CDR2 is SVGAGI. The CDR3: CATLRAGNTGELFF. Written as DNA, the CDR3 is TGTGCCACCCTGAGGGCAGGGAACACCGGGGAGCTGTTTTTT.

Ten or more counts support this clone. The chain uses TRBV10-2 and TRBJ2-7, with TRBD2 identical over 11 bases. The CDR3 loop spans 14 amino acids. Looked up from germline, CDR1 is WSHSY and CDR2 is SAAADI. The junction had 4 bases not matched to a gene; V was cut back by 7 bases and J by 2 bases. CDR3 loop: CASTLLAGAYEQYF. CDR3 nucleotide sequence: TGCGCCAGCACCCTACTAGCGGGAGCCTACGAGCAGTACTTC.

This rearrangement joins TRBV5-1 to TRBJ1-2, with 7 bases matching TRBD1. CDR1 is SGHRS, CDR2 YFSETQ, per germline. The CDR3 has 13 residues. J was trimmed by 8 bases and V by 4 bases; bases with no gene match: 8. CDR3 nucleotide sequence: TGCGCCAGCAGCCCTGCCGGGACAGTCGGCTACACCTTC. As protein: CASSPAGTVGYTF.

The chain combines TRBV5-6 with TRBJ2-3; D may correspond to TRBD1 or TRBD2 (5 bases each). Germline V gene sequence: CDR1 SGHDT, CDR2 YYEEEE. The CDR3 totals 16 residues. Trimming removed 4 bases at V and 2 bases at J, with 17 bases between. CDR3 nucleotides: TGTGCCAGCAGCGACGGATTTGAGGGGACCACAGATACGCAGTATTTT. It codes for CASSDGFEGTTDTQYF.

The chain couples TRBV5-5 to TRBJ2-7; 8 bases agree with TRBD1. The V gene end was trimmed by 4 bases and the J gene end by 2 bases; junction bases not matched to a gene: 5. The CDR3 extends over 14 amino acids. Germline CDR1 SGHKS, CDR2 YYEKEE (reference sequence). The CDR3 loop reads CASSLDRDPYEQYF. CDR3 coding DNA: TGTGCCAGCAGCCTGGACAGGGACCCCTACGAGCAGTACTTC.

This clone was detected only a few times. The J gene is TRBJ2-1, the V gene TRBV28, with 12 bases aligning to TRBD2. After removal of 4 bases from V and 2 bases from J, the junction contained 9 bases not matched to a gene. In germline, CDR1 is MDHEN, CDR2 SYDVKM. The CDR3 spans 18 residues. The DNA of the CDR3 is TGTGCCAGCAGTTCCGGGACTAGCGGGTTCGTCGCCTACAATGAGCAGTTCTTC. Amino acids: CASSSGTSGFVAYNEQFF. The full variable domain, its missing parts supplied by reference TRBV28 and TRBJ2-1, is DVKVTQSSRYLVKRTGEKVFLECVQDMDHENMFWYRQDPGLGLRLIYFSYDVKMKEKGDIPEGYSVSREKKERFSLILESASTNQTSMYLCASSSGTSGFVAYNEQFFGPGTRLTVL.

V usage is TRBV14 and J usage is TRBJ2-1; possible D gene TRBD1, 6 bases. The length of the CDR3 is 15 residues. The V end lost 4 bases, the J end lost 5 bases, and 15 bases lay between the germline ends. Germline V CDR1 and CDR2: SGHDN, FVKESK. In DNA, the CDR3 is TGTGCCAGCAGCCGATTGGGACAAGTAGACAATGAGCAGTTCTTC. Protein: CASSRLGQVDNEQFF.

The CDR3: CASSEVPQAASYEQYF. The CDR3 bases are TGTGCCAGCAGTGAAGTACCCCAGGCAGCCTCCTACGAGCAGTACTTC. This rearrangement joins TRBV6-1 to TRBJ2-7; D unclear. The germline gives CDR1 MNHNS, CDR2 SASEGT. This CDR3 spans 16 amino acids. The V and J ends lost 1 base and 0 bases respectively, with 13 bases between them.

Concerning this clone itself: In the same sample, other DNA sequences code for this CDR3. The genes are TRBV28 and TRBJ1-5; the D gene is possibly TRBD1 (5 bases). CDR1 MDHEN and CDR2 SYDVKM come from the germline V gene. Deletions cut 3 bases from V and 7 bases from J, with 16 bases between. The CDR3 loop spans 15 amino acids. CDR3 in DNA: TGTGCCAGCAGTTTTCTCGGGGGGGGGAACCAGCCCCAGCATTTT. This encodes CASSFLGGGNQPQHF. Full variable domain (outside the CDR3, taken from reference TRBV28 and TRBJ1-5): DVKVTQSSRYLVKRTGEKVFLECVQDMDHENMFWYRQDPGLGLRLIYFSYDVKMKEKGDIPEGYSVSREKKERFSLILESASTNQTSMYLCASSFLGGGNQPQHFGDGTRLSIL.

The CDR3 DNA reads as TGTGCCAGCTCACCCATGGGGACATACAACGTCCTGACTTTC. Residues: CASSPMGTYNVLTF. V usage is TRBV18 and J usage is TRBJ2-6; a possible D gene is TRBD1 (6 bases). This CDR3 is built from 14 residues. The V end was cut by 3 bases, the J end by 9 bases, with 12 bases between. In germline, CDR1 is KGHSH, CDR2 LQKENI.

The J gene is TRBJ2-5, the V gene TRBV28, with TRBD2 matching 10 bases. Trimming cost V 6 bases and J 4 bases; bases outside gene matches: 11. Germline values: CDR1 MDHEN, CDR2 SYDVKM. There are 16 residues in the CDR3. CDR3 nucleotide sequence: TGTGCCAGCAGCCGAACTGGACTAGCGGACCGAGAGACCCAGTACTTC. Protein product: CASSRTGLADRETQYF. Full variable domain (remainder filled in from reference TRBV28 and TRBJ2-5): DVKVTQSSRYLVKRTGEKVFLECVQDMDHENMFWYRQDPGLGLRLIYFSYDVKMKEKGDIPEGYSVSREKKERFSLILESASTNQTSMYLCASSRTGLADRETQYFGPGTRLLVL.